The 23 T cell receptor beta chains given below trace back to one sample, sequenced in a study of Graves' ophthalmopathy and Graves' hyperthyroidism. The study amplified TCR beta CDR3 regions using RNA transcripts. Second-round multiplex PCR followed a first-round RT-PCR using HTBI primers. Using its own MiXCR run on the multiplex PCR reads, TCRdb lists one record per CDR3 protein. The sample carries a few hundred thousand distinct CDR3 sequences, approximately 15% recorded once. Specimen: peripheral blood. Receptors were obtained from a woman under 30 with stable Graves' hyperthyroidism.

This clonotype has ten or more counts. The chain uses TRBV2 and TRBJ1-1, with D perhaps TRBD1 (6 bases). Trimming removed 1 base from V and 6 bases from J, with 6 bases in between. Germline V gene lookup returns CDR1 SNHLY and CDR2 FYNNEI. The CDR3 consists of 12 residues. CDR3 DNA sequence: TGTGCCAGCAGTGAAGAGGGGGCTGAAGCTTTCTTT. Translated: CASSEEGAEAFF.

This clonotype was counted at least ten times. This chain connects TRBV6-1 to TRBJ2-5; 11 bases line up with TRBD2. V shed 6 bases and J 3 bases; nucleotides not matched to a gene: 3. This CDR3 spans 14 amino acids. Germline CDR1 and CDR2: MNHNS and SASEGT. CDR3 DNA: TGTGCCAGCAGAGAGACTAGCGGGGAAGAGACCCAGTACTTC. Its protein product is CASRETSGEETQYF.

This clonotype was counted at least ten times. The chain uses TRBV11-2 and TRBJ2-7; D might be TRBD1 or TRBD2, each matching 5 bases. This CDR3 comprises 14 residues. Germline CDR1 SGHAT, CDR2 FQNNGV. V gave up 5 bases and J gave up 5 bases, with 16 bases separating them. CDR3 region: CASSPRGPLDEQYF. The CDR3 coding sequence is TGTGCCAGCAGCCCCCGGGGACCTCTGGACGAGCAGTACTTC.

This clonotype occurred many times. The chain is built from TRBV4-1 and TRBJ2-7; 14 positions agree with TRBD2. In germline, CDR1 is MGHRA, CDR2 YSYEKL. The CDR3 runs 16 residues. Germline trimming cut 0 bases from V and 4 bases from J; bases unmatched to any gene: 2. The CDR3 bases are TGCGCCAGCAGCCAAGAGACTAGCGGGGGGGCGTACGAGCAGTACTTC. Amino acid sequence: CASSQETSGGAYEQYF.

In its sample, this clonotype was seen many times. The V gene is TRBV6-5, the J gene TRBJ2-7; possibly TRBD1 or TRBD2 for D (5 bases each). The germline CDR1 and CDR2 sequences are MNHEY and SVGAGI. The CDR3 runs to 14 residues. Trimming pared 2 bases from V and 2 bases from J, leaving 10 bases between. The CDR3 DNA sequence: TGTGCCAGCAGTTACCGGGACCACACCTACGAGCAGTACTTC. It translates to CASSYRDHTYEQYF.

In its sample, this clonotype was seen many times. The gene calls are TRBV20-1 and TRBJ2-2, with a possible D match to TRBD2 (5 bases). The CDR3 has 15 residues. In germline, CDR1 is DFQATT, CDR2 SNEGSKA (reference sequence). Trimming removed 0 bases at V and 2 bases at J, with 10 bases between. The CDR3 DNA sequence: TGCAGTGCTAGAGAAGGGAGTCCCAACACCGGGGAGCTGTTTTTT. It yields the protein CSAREGSPNTGELFF.

This clonotype was recorded many times. The chain uses TRBV10-3 and TRBJ2-5, with 11 bases matching TRBD2. V gave up 4 bases and J gave up 2 bases; unmatched junction bases: 9. The germline gives CDR1 ENHRY, CDR2 SYGVKD. The CDR3 loop spans 17 amino acids. This CDR3 is CAISVGETSGEQETQYF. The CDR3 DNA reads as TGTGCCATCAGTGTTGGGGAGACTAGCGGGGAACAAGAGACCCAGTACTTC.

The sample holds many counts of this clonotype. The V call is TRBV12-3 or TRBV12-4, the J call TRBJ1-1; weak D call: TRBD1 (5 bases). Trimming cost V 6 bases and J 1 base, with 12 bases left between them. There are 14 residues in the CDR3. DNA of the CDR3: TGTGCCAGCAGGTCAGGGAGGGGGAACACTGAAGCTTTCTTT. Protein sequence: CASRSGRGNTEAFF.

This clonotype has at least ten counts. The chain employs TRBV29-1 and TRBJ1-2; no definite D call. CDR1 and CDR2 (germline): SQVTM, ANQGSEA. The CDR3 has 14 residues. Trimming cost V 5 bases and J 1 base, with 14 bases left between them. CDR3 loop: CSVRVPRNNYGYTF. The DNA for the CDR3 is TGCAGCGTTAGGGTCCCCCGAAATAACTATGGCTACACCTTC.

This clonotype was seen at least ten times. The chain recombines TRBV7-6 with TRBJ2-7; TRBD1 is a possible D gene (6 bases). The CDR3 extends over 13 amino acids. Germline V gives CDR1 SGHVS, CDR2 FNYEAQ. Trimming removed 8 bases at V and 2 bases at J, with 13 bases between. In DNA form, the CDR3 reads TGTGCCAGCTCTACAGGGTCAACCTACGAGCAGTACTTC. Protein sequence: CASSTGSTYEQYF. Full variable domain (missing parts from reference TRBV7-6 and TRBJ2-7): GAGVSQSPRYKVTKRGQDVALRCDPISGHVSLYWYRQALGQGPEFLTYFNYEAQQDKSGLPNDRFSAERPEGSISTLTIQRTEQRDSAMYRCASSTGSTYEQYFGPGTRLTVT.

V is TRBV7-8 and J is TRBJ2-5, with D perhaps matching TRBD2 (6 bases). In germline, CDR1 is SGHVS, CDR2 FQNEAQ. Trimming pared 7 bases from V and 13 bases from J, leaving 28 bases between. This CDR3 region has 15 residues. The CDR3 spells CASILSGGSKRARYF. For the CDR3, the DNA is TGTGCCAGCATCCTCTCCGGGGGAAGCAAGAGAGCTCGGTACTTC. The complete variable domain, with remaining parts taken from reference TRBV7-8 and TRBJ2-5, reads GAGVSQSPRYKVAKRGQDVALRCDPISGHVSLFWYQQALGQGPEFLTYFQNEAQLDKSGLPSDRFFAERPEGSVSTLKIQRTQQEDSAVYLCASILSGGSKRARYFGPGTRLLVL.

The rearrangement links TRBV2 to TRBJ1-2, with no clear D. The CDR3 is 15 amino acids. The V end was cut by 6 bases, the J end by 4 bases, with 18 bases between. The germline V gene encodes CDR1 SNHLY and CDR2 FYNNEI. In nucleotides, the CDR3 is TGTGCCAGCAGCCCCGTGGTCTTAAAGGCCTATGGCTACACCTTC. Translation gives CASSPVVLKAYGYTF.

As regards this clonotype: This clone may be a read error of a much larger clone one base away. The CDR3 sequence: CASGLLDEQCF. For the CDR3, the DNA is TGTGCTAGTGGCCTACTGGACGAGCAGTGCTTC. This rearrangement joins TRBV12-5 to TRBJ2-7; D unresolved. Germline V CDR1 and CDR2: LGHNT, FRNRAP. This CDR3 comprises 11 residues.

The genes are TRBV5-4 and TRBJ2-6; a possible D gene is TRBD1 (7 bases). The CDR3 extends over 21 amino acids. Trimming left V 1 base short and J 0 bases short, with 23 bases between. Germline-derived CDR1 and CDR2 are SGHNT and YYREEE (reference sequence). The CDR3 protein is CASSLQGGGVADLSGANVLTF. As DNA, the CDR3 is TGTGCCAGCAGCTTGCAGGGGGGTGGGGTGGCAGACCTCTCTGGGGCCAACGTCCTGACTTTC.

In its sample, this clonotype was seen many times. The V call is TRBV6-2 or TRBV6-3, the J call TRBJ2-7; D could derive from TRBD1 or TRBD2 (6 bases each). V was clipped by 5 bases and J by 0 bases, with 17 bases between them. This CDR3 contains 16 residues. CDR1 and CDR2 (germline): MNHEY, SVGEGT. The CDR3, as DNA: TGTGCCAGCAGTGACCTAGGGGGGCCCCTCTCCTACGAGCAGTACTTC. Translation: CASSDLGGPLSYEQYF.

A few counts support this clonotype. V is TRBV19 and J is TRBJ1-5, with a possible D match to TRBD1 (6 bases). The V gene's germline CDR1 is LNHDA and CDR2 SQIVND (reference sequence). This CDR3 is built from 17 residues. With 6 bases removed from V and 0 bases from J, the gap between germline ends came to 18 bases. CDR3 sequence (DNA): TGTGCCAGTAGATCCCTAGACAGGCCCTATAGCAATCAGCCCCAGCATTTT. Residues: CASRSLDRPYSNQPQHF.

V and J are TRBV7-9 and TRBJ1-5, with D possibly matching TRBD1 (6 bases). Trimming pared 4 bases from V and 3 bases from J, leaving 10 bases between. CDR1 is SEHNR and CDR2 is FQNEAQ in the germline V gene (reference sequence). The CDR3 runs 14 residues. CDR3 in DNA: TGTGCCAGCAGCTCAACAGGGTACAATCAGCCCCAGCATTTT. It encodes CASSSTGYNQPQHF.

This clonotype was seen many times. The chain is built from TRBV7-2 and TRBJ2-7, with 7 nucleotides matching TRBD1. Trimming at V came to 0 bases and at J to 6 bases, leaving 5 bases not matched to a gene. The V gene's germline CDR1 is SGHTA and CDR2 FQGNSA. The CDR3 is 14 amino acids. CDR3 nucleotide sequence: TGTGCCAGCAGCTTAGCGTTTACAGGGGCCGAGCAGTACTTC. It is translated as CASSLAFTGAEQYF.

This clonotype appeared many times. V and J are TRBV12-3 or TRBV12-4 and TRBJ1-1, with D possibly being TRBD1 (6 bases). The CDR3 is 15 amino acids. V lost 5 bases and J 5 bases, leaving 18 bases between the germline ends. CDR3 sequence: CASSGGREGGTEAFF. CDR3 DNA: TGTGCCAGCAGTGGGGGAAGGGAAGGGGGAACTGAAGCTTTCTTT.

The table lists this clonotype with many counts. The J gene is TRBJ2-7, the V gene TRBV7-8; TRBD1 matches at 10 bases. This CDR3 has 14 amino acids. Germline V gene sequence: CDR1 SGHVS, CDR2 FQNEAQ. V dropped 5 bases and J dropped 5; count of bases not matched to a gene: 6. The CDR3 sequence: CASSPGGTGDEQYF. The CDR3 DNA follows: TGTGCCAGCAGCCCAGGAGGGACAGGGGACGAGCAGTACTTC.

This chain connects TRBV29-1 to TRBJ1-1, with 7 bases matching TRBD1. Germline CDR1 SQVTM, CDR2 ANQGSEA. Trimming at V came to 3 bases and at J to 3 bases, leaving 13 bases not matched to a gene. The CDR3 consists of 16 residues. Written as DNA, the CDR3 is TGCAGCGTTGATCCCCGGGAAGCAGGGGGGGACACTGAAGCTTTCTTT. It yields the protein CSVDPREAGGDTEAFF.

This clonotype was seen many times. The J gene is TRBJ2-2, the V gene TRBV6-2 or TRBV6-3; 13 positions agree with TRBD2. V lost 4 bases and J lost 5; bases outside the gene matches: 10. The V gene's germline CDR1 is MNHEY and CDR2 SVGEGT. This CDR3 contains 18 residues. In nucleotides, the CDR3 is TGTGCCAGCAGTTCCCTACCACTAGCGGGGGGGATGACCGGGGAGCTGTTTTTT. This sequence encodes CASSSLPLAGGMTGELFF.

This clonotype has a count of ten or more. The rearrangement uses TRBV19 and TRBJ2-7; D perhaps matches TRBD1 (6 bases). This CDR3 spans 20 amino acids. V lost 6 bases and J 6 bases, leaving 36 bases between the germline ends. The germline CDR1 and CDR2 sequences are LNHDA and SQIVND (reference sequence). The CDR3 nucleotides are TGTGCCAGTAGCCCCGCCCACGTCCTTCCAGGGGCCCAACAGAGGGGCGAGCAGTACTTC. It yields the protein CASSPAHVLPGAQQRGEQYF.